This TCR beta chain emerged from a study of cytomegalovirus exposure and HLA in healthy donors. Overall study context: In an earlier analysis, 117 million unique TCR beta sequences were found from some 200 million T cells.

Notes on the study in general: Presence/absence analyses supposed approximately even sequencing depth among donors.

PCR was performed using 60 Vbeta and 13 Jbeta primers. Repertoires were generated with immunoSEQ multiplex PCR, while TCRdb's copy carries only in-frame clones and drops some. The sample contains around 210,000 clones, 70% to 90% of which appear only once. V lost 5 bases to trimming and J lost 3 bases; unmatched junction nucleotides: 9. CDR1 is MGHDK, CDR2 SYGVNS, per germline. The CDR3 consists of 15 residues. Notes on this clone: Antigen: not known.

The sequenced material came from PBMCs. The clonotype originates from a girl aged 2-9 years in good health and CMV-seronegative. V and J are TRBV25-1 and TRBJ2-7; 8 positions match TRBD1. CDR3 in amino acids: CASSPGQGRSYEQYF. CDR3 bases: TGTGCCAGCAGTCCTGGACAGGGTAGGAGCTACGAGCAGTACTTC.